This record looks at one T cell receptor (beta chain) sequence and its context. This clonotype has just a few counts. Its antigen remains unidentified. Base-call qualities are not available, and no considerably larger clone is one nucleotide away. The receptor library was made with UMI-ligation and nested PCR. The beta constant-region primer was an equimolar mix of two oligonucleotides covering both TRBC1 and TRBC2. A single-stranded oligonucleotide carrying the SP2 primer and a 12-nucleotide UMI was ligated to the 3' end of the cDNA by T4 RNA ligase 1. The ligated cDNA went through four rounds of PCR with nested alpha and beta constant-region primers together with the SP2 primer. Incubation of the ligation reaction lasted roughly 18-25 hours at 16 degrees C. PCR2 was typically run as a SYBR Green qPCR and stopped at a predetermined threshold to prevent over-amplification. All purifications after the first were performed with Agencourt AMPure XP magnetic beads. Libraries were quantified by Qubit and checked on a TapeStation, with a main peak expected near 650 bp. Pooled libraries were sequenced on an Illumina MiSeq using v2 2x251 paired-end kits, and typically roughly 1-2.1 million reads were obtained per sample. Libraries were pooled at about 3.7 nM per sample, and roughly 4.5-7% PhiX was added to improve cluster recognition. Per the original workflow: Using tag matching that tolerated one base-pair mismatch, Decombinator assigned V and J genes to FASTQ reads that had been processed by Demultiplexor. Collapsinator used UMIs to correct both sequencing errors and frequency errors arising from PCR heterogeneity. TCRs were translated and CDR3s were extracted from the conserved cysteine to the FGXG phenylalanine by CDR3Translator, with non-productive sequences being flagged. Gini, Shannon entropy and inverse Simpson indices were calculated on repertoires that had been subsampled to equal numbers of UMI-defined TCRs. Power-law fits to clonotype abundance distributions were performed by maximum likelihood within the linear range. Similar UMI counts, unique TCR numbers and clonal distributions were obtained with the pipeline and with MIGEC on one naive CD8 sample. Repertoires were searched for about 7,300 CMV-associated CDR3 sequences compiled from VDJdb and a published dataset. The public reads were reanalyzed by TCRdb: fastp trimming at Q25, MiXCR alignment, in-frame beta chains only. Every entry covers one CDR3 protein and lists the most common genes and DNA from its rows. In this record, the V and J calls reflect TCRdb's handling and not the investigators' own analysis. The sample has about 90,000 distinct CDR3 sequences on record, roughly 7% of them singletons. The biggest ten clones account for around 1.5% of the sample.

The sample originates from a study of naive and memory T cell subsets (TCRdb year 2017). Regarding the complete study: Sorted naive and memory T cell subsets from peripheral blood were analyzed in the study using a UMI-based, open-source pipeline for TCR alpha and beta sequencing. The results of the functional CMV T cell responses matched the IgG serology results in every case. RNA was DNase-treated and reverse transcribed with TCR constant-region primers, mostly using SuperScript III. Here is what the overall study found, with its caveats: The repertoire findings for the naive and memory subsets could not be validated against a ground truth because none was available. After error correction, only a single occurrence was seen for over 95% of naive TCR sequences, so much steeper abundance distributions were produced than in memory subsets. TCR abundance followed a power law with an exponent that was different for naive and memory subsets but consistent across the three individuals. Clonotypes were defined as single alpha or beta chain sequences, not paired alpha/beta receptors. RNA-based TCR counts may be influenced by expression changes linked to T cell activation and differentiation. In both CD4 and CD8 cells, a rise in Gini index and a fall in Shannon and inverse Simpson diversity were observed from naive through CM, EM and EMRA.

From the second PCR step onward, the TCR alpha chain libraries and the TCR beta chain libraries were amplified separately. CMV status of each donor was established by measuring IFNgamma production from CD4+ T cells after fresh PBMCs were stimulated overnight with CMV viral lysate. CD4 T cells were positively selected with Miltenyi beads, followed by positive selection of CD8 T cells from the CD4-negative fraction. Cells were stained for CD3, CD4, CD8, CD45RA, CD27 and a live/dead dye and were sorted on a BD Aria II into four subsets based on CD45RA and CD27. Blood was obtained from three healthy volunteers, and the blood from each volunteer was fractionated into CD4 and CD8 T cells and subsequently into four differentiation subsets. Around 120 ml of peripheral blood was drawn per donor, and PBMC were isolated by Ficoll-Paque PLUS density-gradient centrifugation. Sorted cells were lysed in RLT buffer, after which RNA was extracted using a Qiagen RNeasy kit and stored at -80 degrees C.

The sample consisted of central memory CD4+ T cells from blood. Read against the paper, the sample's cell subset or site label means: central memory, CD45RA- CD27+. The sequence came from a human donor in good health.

The DNA sequence is given as TGTGCCTGGAGAATTAGCTATGGCTACACCTTC. Translated, it gives CAWRISYGYTF. Here the chain combines TRBV30 and TRBJ1-2, with the D gene uncertain. The germline V gene (reference sequence) sets CDR1 to GTSNPN and CDR2 to SVGIG. V is cut by 3 bases and J by 4 bases, and the space between the germline ends is 6 bases. From the cysteine through the phenylalanine, the CDR3 covers 11 amino acids. Of the read, only the CDR3 DNA is kept; its 33 bases are in frame from base 1.